This TCR beta chain appears in the sequencing data of a study of cytomegalovirus exposure and HLA in healthy donors. About this clone: Its antigen is unidentified.

The CDR3 contains 14 residues. The J segment lost 7 bases and the V segment lost 5 bases, leaving 5 bases of the junction unmatched. Germline V gene lookup returns CDR1 MDHEN and CDR2 SYDVKM. In the PCR, 60 Vbeta and 13 Jbeta primers were used. Profiling relied on immunoSEQ multiplex PCR, and the TCRdb table lists in-frame clones only, not all of them. The table lists under 110,000 clones, 85% to 90% of them singletons. Study-level findings and limits: The authors later found HLA-associated TCR beta chains more clonally expanded than equally common others. At a 0.05 false discovery rate, a later analysis found 16,951 TCR beta sequences to be associated with HLA alleles. The authors reported that TCR beta sequences could predict HLA-A and HLA-B alleles. These predictions were accurate for most subjects in the first cohort. Researchers left out some V segments, among them TRBV6-2 and TRBV6-3, as indistinguishable.

Input material: PBMCs. This TCR was recovered from a man aged 25 to 45 in good health and CMV-seronegative. The gene calls are TRBV28 and TRBJ1-6; TRBD1 aligns across 7 bases. Written as DNA, the CDR3 is TGTGCCAGCAGTGGAGGACAGGAAAATTCACCCCTCCACTTT. Protein sequence: CASSGGQENSPLHF.